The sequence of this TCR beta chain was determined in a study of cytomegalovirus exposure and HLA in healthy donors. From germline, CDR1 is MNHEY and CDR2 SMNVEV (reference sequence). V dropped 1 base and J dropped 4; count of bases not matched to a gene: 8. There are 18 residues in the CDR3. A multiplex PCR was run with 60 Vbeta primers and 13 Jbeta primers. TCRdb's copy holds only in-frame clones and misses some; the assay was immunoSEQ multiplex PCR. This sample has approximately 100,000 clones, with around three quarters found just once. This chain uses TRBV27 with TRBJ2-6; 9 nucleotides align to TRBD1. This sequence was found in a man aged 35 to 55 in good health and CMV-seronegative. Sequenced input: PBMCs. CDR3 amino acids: CASSLWGTGRSGANVLTF. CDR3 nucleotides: TGTGCCAGCAGTTTATGGGGGACAGGGAGGTCCGGGGCCAACGTCCTGACTTTC.